The clone carrying this T cell receptor (beta chain) came up a few times. What it recognizes is unknown. This specimen belongs to a study of blood T cells in healthy people across ages. Study summary: Through template switching, about one barcoded beta molecule was captured per two T cells, as measured in model experiments.

Germline CDR1 reads MNHEY; CDR2 reads SVGEGT. The CDR3 extends over 15 amino acids. With 6 bases clipped from V and 1 base from J, the junction kept 6 bases outside the gene matches. Study-level points and caveats: Any conclusive comparison of naive versus antigen-experienced cells was prevented by using unsorted PBMCs.

PCR was performed a second time for about 7 to 11 cycles using a sample-barcoded 5' primer and a J-beta primer mix. TCRdb passed the 5' RACE reads through MiXCR, listing each CDR3 protein once. Here the sample spans about 680,000 distinct CDR3 sequences, approximately 50% being singletons. The TCR sequence derives from a woman aged 55-75 years in good health. The chain is built from TRBV6-2 or TRBV6-3 and TRBJ1-2, with TRBD1 matching 9 bases. The sequenced sample consisted of blood. The CDR3, as DNA: TGTGCCAGCAGGACAACGGGACAGGGTAACTATGGCTACACCTTC. Its protein product is CASRTTGQGNYGYTF.